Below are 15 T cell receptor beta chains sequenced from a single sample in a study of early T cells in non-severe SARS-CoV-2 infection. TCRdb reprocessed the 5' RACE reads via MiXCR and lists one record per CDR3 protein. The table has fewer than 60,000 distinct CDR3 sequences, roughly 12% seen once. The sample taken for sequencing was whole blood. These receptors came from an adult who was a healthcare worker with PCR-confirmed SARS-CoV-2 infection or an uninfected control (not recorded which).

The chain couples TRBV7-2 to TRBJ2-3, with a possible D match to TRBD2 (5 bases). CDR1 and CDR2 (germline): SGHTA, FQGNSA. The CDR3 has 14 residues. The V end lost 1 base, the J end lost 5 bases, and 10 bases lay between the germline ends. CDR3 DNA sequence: TGTGCCAGCAGCTTAGATGTAGGAGGAGATACGCAGTATTTT. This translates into CASSLDVGGDTQYF. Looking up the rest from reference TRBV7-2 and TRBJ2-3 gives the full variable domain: GAGVSQSPSNKVTEKGKDVELRCDPISGHTALYWYRQSLGQGLEFLIYFQGNSAPDKSGLPSDRFSAERTGGSVSTLTIQRTQQEDSAVYLCASSLDVGGDTQYFGPGTRLTVL.

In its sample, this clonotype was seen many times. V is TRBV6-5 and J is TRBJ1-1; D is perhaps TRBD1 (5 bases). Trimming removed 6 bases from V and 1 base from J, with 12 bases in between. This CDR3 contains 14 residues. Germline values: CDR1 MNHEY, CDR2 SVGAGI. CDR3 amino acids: CASRASTANTEAFF. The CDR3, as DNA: TGTGCCAGCAGAGCGTCGACAGCGAACACTGAAGCTTTCTTT.

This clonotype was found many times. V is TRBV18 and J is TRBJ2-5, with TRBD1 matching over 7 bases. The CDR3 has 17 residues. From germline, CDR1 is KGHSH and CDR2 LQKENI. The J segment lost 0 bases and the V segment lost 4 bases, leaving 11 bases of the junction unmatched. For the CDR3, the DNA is TGTGCCAGCTCACAGGACAGGCGACCTCAGTACCAAGAGACCCAGTACTTC. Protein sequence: CASSQDRRPQYQETQYF.

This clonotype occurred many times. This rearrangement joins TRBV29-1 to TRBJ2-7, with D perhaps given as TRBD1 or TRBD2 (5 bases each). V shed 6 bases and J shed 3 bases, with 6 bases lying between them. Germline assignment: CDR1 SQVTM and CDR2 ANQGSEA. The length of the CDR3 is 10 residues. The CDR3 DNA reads TGCAGCGTGGGGGACTACGAGCAGTACTTC. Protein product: CSVGDYEQYF.

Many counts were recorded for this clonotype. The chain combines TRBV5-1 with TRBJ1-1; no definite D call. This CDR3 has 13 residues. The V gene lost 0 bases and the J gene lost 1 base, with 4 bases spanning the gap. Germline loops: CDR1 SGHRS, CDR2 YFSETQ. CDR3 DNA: TGCGCCAGCAGCTTGGGGTCGAACACTGAAGCTTTCTTT. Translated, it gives CASSLGSNTEAFF.

The chain's CDR3 is CASSQDWGGINTEAFF. For the CDR3, the DNA is TGCGCCAGCAGCCAAGATTGGGGAGGGATAAACACTGAAGCTTTCTTT. This chain uses TRBV4-3 with TRBJ1-1, with unresolved D. Germline CDR1 and CDR2: LGHNA and YSLEER. V dropped 0 bases and J dropped 2 bases, with 13 bases sitting between them. CDR3 length: 16 residues.

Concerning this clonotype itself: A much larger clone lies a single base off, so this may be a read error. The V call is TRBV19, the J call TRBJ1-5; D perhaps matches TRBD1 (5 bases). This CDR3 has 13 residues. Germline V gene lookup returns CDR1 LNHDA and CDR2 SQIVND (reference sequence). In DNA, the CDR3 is TGTGTCAGTAGTCTCTTTGGGACGGAGCCCCAGCATTTT. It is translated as CVSSLFGTEPQHF.

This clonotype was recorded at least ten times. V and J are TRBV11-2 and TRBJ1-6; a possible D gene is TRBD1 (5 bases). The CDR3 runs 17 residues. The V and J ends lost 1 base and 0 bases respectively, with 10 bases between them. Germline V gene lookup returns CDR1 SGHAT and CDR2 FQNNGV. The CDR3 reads CASSLVGGSSYNSPLHF. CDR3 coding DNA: TGTGCCAGCAGCTTAGTTGGGGGGAGCTCCTATAATTCACCCCTCCACTTT.

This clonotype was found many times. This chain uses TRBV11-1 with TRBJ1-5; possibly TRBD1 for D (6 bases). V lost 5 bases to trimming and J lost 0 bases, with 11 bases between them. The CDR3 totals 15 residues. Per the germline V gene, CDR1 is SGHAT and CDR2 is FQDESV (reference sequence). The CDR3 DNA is TGTGCCAGCAGCGAGGACAGTAGTAGCAATCAGCCCCAGCATTTT. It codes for CASSEDSSSNQPQHF.

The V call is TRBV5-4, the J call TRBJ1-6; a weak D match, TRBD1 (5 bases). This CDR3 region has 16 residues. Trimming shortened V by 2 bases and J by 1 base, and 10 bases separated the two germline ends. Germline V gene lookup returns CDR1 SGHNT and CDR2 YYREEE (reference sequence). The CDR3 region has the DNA TGTGCCAGCAGCTTCGGGGGGTATTCCTATAATTCACCCCTCCACTTT. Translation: CASSFGGYSYNSPLHF.

CDR3 sequence: CASSHGAGYTF. In DNA form, the CDR3 reads TGTGCCAGCAGTCACGGGGCTGGCTACACCTTC. The chain links TRBV6-5 to TRBJ1-2, with a tentative D call TRBD1 (5 bases). V lost 5 bases to trimming and J lost 7 bases, with 8 bases between them. Germline loops: CDR1 MNHEY, CDR2 SVGAGI. CDR3 length equals 11 residues.

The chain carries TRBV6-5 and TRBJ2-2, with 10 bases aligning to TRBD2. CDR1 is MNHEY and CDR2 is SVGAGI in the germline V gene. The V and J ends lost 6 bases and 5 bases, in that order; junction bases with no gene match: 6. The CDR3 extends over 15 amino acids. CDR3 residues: CASSPGTSVTGELFF. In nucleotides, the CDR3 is TGTGCCAGCAGCCCCGGGACTAGCGTTACCGGGGAGCTGTTTTTT.

The DNA of the CDR3 is TGTGCCAGCAGTTCAACAGGGTTTGCTGGAAACACCATATATTTT. Translation: CASSSTGFAGNTIYF. The chain uses TRBV27 and TRBJ1-3; D possibly corresponds to TRBD1 (6 bases). Trimming pared 4 bases from V and 2 bases from J, leaving 12 bases between. This CDR3 has 15 residues. The germline V gene encodes CDR1 MNHEY and CDR2 SMNVEV (reference sequence).

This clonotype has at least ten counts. This chain's CDR3 is CSALLDRAEQYF. In DNA, the CDR3 is TGCAGCGCATTATTGGACAGGGCCGAGCAGTACTTC. The chain carries TRBV29-1 and TRBJ2-7, with 8 bases fitting TRBD1. The CDR3 extends over 12 amino acids. The germline V gene encodes CDR1 SQVTM and CDR2 ANQGSEA. Trimming cost V 7 bases and J 6 bases; bases outside gene matches: 8.

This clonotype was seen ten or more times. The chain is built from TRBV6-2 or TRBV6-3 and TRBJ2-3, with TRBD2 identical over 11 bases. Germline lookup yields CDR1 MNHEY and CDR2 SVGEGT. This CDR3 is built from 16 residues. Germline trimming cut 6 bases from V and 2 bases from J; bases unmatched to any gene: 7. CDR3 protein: CASRRGSGRDTDTQYF. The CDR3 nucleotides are TGTGCCAGCAGAAGAGGTAGCGGGAGGGACACAGATACGCAGTATTTT.